One sample yielded the 20 T cell receptor beta chains listed below, sequenced in a study of Graves' ophthalmopathy and Graves' hyperthyroidism. The sequenced template was RNA, covering the TCR beta CDR3 region. First-round RT-PCR used HTBI primers; second-round multiplex PCR followed. Each CDR3 protein is one row after TCRdb ran MiXCR on the multiplex PCR reads. The sample holds 580,000 or so distinct CDR3 sequences; 39% are singletons and the top ten take about 4%. The sample consisted of peripheral blood or thyroid tissue (not recorded which). Receptors originate from an adult man with Graves' hyperthyroidism.

V and J are TRBV9 and TRBJ2-7; possibly TRBD1 for D (5 bases). The ends were cut back, 0 bases at V and 7 bases at J, with 8 bases in the middle. The CDR3 sequence is 12 residues long. CDR1 is SGDLS, CDR2 YYNGEE, per germline. The chain's CDR3 is CASSVEAGEQYF. CDR3 DNA: TGTGCCAGCAGCGTAGAGGCAGGGGAGCAGTACTTC.

This clonotype came up a few times. A read error is possible here, since a much larger clone lies one base away. The chain links TRBV19 to TRBJ1-5; no clear D. Germline CDR1 LNHDA, CDR2 SQIVND (reference sequence). The ends were cut back, 8 bases at V and 2 bases at J, with 7 bases in the middle. There are 12 residues in the CDR3. CDR3 in DNA: TGTGCCAGTCGGATAGGCAATCAGCCCCAGCATTTT. This gives the protein CASRIGNQPQHF.

As concerns this clonotype: This may come from a read error, since a much larger clone is one base off. V is TRBV29-1 and J is TRBJ2-7; possible D gene TRBD2, 6 bases. Germline assignment: CDR1 SQVTM and CDR2 ANQGSEA. The CDR3 sequence is 14 residues long. CDR3 residues: CSATPLADLYEQYF. The CDR3 DNA is TGCAGTGCTACCCCCTTAGCGGATCTCTACGAGCAGTACTTC.

This clonotype came up many times. The rearrangement uses TRBV12-3 or TRBV12-4 and TRBJ1-1; 8 nucleotides agree with TRBD1. J gave up 2 bases and V 6 bases, and 5 bases lay outside the gene matches. The CDR3 covers 14 residues. CDR3 nucleotides: TGTGCCAGCAGGTATGACAGGGGTAACACTGAAGCTTTCTTT. It specifies CASRYDRGNTEAFF.

Comments on this clonotype: A read error is possible here, since a much larger clone lies one base away. J is TRBJ2-7 and V is TRBV5-4; TRBD1 or TRBD2 may be the D gene (5 bases each). V lost 3 bases and J 2 bases, leaving 12 bases between the germline ends. Germline V gene sequence: CDR1 SGHNT, CDR2 YYREEE (reference sequence). The CDR3 has 14 residues. The CDR3 DNA sequence: TGTGCCAGCAGCTCGGTGGGGGAACCCTACGAGCAGTACTTC. It is translated as CASSSVGEPYEQYF.

This clonotype was seen at least ten times. The V call is TRBV20-1, the J call TRBJ1-5; D perhaps matches TRBD1 (5 bases). This CDR3 spans 13 amino acids. V gave up 5 bases and J gave up 1 base, with 9 bases separating them. CDR1 DFQATT and CDR2 SNEGSKA come from the germline V gene (reference sequence). The CDR3 coding sequence is TGCAGTGCTCTACAGGAAAGCAATCAGCCCCAGCATTTT. This sequence encodes CSALQESNQPQHF.

The rearrangement uses TRBV7-9 and TRBJ2-1; TRBD2 aligns across 10 bases. The CDR3 contains 17 residues. V lost 2 bases and J lost 3; bases outside the gene matches: 7. CDR1 and CDR2 (germline): SEHNR, FQNEAQ (reference sequence). Here the CDR3 reads CASSLNGPSGSYNEQFF. CDR3 DNA: TGTGCCAGCAGCTTAAATGGTCCTAGCGGGAGCTACAATGAGCAGTTCTTC.

The chain couples TRBV5-1 to TRBJ2-2, with 9 bases identical to TRBD1. V trimming: 4 bases; J trimming: 0 bases; junction bases outside the gene matches: 10. Germline loops: CDR1 SGHRS, CDR2 YFSETQ. The CDR3 extends over 18 amino acids. Written as DNA, the CDR3 is TGCGCCAGCAGCGTGGGACAGGGTAGGCTCGCGAACACCGGGGAGCTGTTTTTT. Translating gives CASSVGQGRLANTGELFF.

This clonotype has a count of ten or more. The gene calls are TRBV13 and TRBJ2-7, with D maybe TRBD2 (5 bases). V lost 5 bases to trimming and J lost 5 bases, with 16 bases between them. Germline loops: CDR1 PRHDT, CDR2 FYEKMQ (reference sequence). The CDR3 is 14 residues long. CDR3 nucleotide sequence: TGTGCCAGCAGCCCCCGTGGGAGTGTAGACGAGCAGTACTTC. Its protein is CASSPRGSVDEQYF.

This clonotype has just one count. This chain links TRBV2 with TRBJ1-5; possibly TRBD1 for D (5 bases). V shed 9 bases and J shed 2 bases, with 11 bases lying between them. The CDR3 sequence is 13 residues long. Germline V CDR1 and CDR2: SNHLY, FYNNEI. The CDR3 DNA follows: TGTGCCAGTAGTCGACAGCGCAATCAGCCCCAGCATTTT. The encoded protein is CASSRQRNQPQHF.

The J gene is TRBJ1-2, the V gene TRBV7-9; 7 nucleotides agree with TRBD1. The V and J ends lost 1 base and 2 bases, in that order; junction bases with no gene match: 7. The CDR3 extends over 16 amino acids. Germline assignment: CDR1 SEHNR and CDR2 FQNEAQ (reference sequence). CDR3 coding DNA: TGTGCCAGCAGCTTAGATCTTGGAGGGGGCAACTATGGCTACACCTTC. This gives the protein CASSLDLGGGNYGYTF.

To note about this clonotype: A much more abundant neighbour one base away suggests this may be a read error. The V gene is TRBV12-3 or TRBV12-4, the J gene TRBJ1-4; 10 nucleotides match TRBD1. The J segment lost 7 bases and the V segment lost 8 bases, leaving 7 bases of the junction unmatched. CDR3 size: 14 residues. CDR3 loop: CASGRGTGAEKLFF. For the CDR3, the DNA is TGTGCCAGCGGCCGCGGGACAGGGGCTGAAAAACTGTTTTTT.

V and J are TRBV7-8 and TRBJ1-2; D may be TRBD1 (5 bases). The V end was cut by 9 bases, the J end by 3 bases, with 14 bases between. Germline CDR1 and CDR2: SGHVS and FQNEAQ. The CDR3 extends over 13 amino acids. The CDR3: CASVARGDYGYTF. For the CDR3, the DNA is TGTGCCAGTGTAGCGCGGGGGGACTATGGCTACACCTTC.

This chain connects TRBV7-6 to TRBJ2-7, with 9 bases fitting TRBD1. CDR1 is SGHVS, CDR2 FNYEAQ, per germline. With 4 bases clipped from V and 0 bases from J, the junction kept 10 bases outside the gene matches. The CDR3 length is 17 residues. The CDR3 coding sequence is TGTGCCAGCAGCTACGGGACAGGGTTGCCAAGCTCCTACGAGCAGTACTTC. Translated, it gives CASSYGTGLPSSYEQYF.

This clonotype was seen repeatedly, ten times or more. The chain has TRBV5-4 and TRBJ2-2, with a tentative D call TRBD2 (5 bases). Trimming shortened V by 2 bases and J by 7 bases, and 12 bases separated the two germline ends. The CDR3 has 14 amino acids. The germline V gene encodes CDR1 SGHNT and CDR2 YYREEE (reference sequence). As DNA, the CDR3 is TGTGCCAGCAGCTTACGAGGGTCGGGCGGGGAGCTGTTTTTT. Its protein is CASSLRGSGGELFF. Drawing the rest from reference TRBV5-4 and TRBJ2-2, the complete variable domain is ETGVTQSPTHLIKTRGQQVTLRCSSQSGHNTVSWYQQALGQGPQFIFQYYREEENGRGNFPPRFSGLQFPNYSSELNVNALELDDSALYLCASSLRGSGGELFFGEGSRLTVL.

This clonotype was recorded many times. The chain has TRBV29-1 and TRBJ2-5, with a weak D call TRBD2 (7 bases). V lost 5 bases to trimming and J lost 6 bases, with 19 bases between them. Germline values: CDR1 SQVTM, CDR2 ANQGSEA. The CDR3 contains 14 residues. CDR3 DNA: TGCAGCGTTACCGGAGGGGGGGTAGGGAAGACCCAGTACTTC. Its protein is CSVTGGGVGKTQYF.

The chain is built from TRBV7-9 and TRBJ2-7; 7 nucleotides match TRBD1. The CDR3 runs 16 residues. Germline trimming cut 5 bases from V and 1 base from J; bases unmatched to any gene: 11. Germline V gene data show CDR1 as SEHNR and CDR2 as FQNEAQ (reference sequence). CDR3 DNA sequence: TGTGCCAGCAGCCCCACCGGACAGGCCGGGTCCTACGAGCAGTACTTC. Amino acids: CASSPTGQAGSYEQYF.

About this clonotype: The CDR3 ends on some other residue instead of the conserved phenylalanine or tryptophan, so this is likely a read error. The chain employs TRBV10-3 and TRBJ1-1, with D unresolved. This CDR3 is 13 amino acids long. Deletions cut 10 bases from V and 4 bases from J, with 16 bases between. Germline V lookup: CDR1 ENHRY, CDR2 SYGVKD. CDR3 nucleotides: TGTGCCAGCAGAATGGCCTTGAGCACTGAAGCTTTCCTT. The encoded protein is CASRMALSTEAFL.

This clonotype turned up a few times. The gene calls are TRBV15 and TRBJ1-4; possibly TRBD1 for D (5 bases). Germline V gene sequence: CDR1 LNHNV, CDR2 YYDKDF (reference sequence). The length of the CDR3 is 17 residues. The V end lost 0 bases, the J end lost 4 bases, and 15 bases lay between the germline ends. CDR3 DNA sequence: TGTGCCACCAGCAGAGATCTACGGGCAGGGTTTAATGAAAAACTGTTTTTT. This gives the protein CATSRDLRAGFNEKLFF.

This clonotype has a count of ten or more. The chain has TRBV6-5 and TRBJ1-6; 11 bases align to TRBD1. CDR3 length equals 15 residues. V lost 6 bases to trimming and J lost 7 bases; unmatched junction nucleotides: 5. Germline values: CDR1 MNHEY, CDR2 SVGAGI. CDR3 in DNA: TGTGCCAGCAGAAGAGGACAGGGGGCGAATTCACCCCTCCACTTT. It codes for CASRRGQGANSPLHF.